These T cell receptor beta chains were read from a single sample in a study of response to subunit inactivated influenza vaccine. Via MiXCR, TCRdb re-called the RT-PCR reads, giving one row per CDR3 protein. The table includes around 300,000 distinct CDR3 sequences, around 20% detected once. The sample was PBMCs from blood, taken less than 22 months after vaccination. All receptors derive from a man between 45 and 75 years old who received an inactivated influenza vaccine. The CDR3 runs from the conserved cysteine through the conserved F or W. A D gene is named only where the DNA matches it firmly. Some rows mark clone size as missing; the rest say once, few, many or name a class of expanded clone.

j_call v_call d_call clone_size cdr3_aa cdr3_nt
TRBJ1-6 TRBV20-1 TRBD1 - CSARGARTGGNSPLHF TGCAGTGCTAGGGGGGCGAGGACAGGTGGGAATTCACCCCTCCACTTT
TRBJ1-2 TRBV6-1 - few CASGTRTVLDGYTF TGTGCCAGCGGTACAAGGACAGTACTTGATGGCTACACCTTC
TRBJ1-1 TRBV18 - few CASSPSPYGGRGAEAFF TGTGCCAGCTCACCTTCTCCTTACGGCGGACGCGGCGCTGAAGCTTTCTTT
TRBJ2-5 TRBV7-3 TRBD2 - CASSPRGGRETQYF TGTGCCAGCAGCCCCCGGGGGGGGCGAGAGACCCAGTACTTC
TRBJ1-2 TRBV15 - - CATSYAGGPSNYGYTF TGTGCCACCAGTTATGCAGGCGGACCTTCTAACTATGGCTACACCTTC
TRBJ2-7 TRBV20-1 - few CSARRPTYEQYF TGCAGTGCTAGGCGACCTACCTACGAGCAGTACTTC
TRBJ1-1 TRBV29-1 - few CSAVIIGGLGATEAFF TGCAGCGCCGTAATTATTGGGGGGCTGGGTGCCACTGAAGCTTTCTTT
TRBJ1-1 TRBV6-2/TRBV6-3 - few CASSYHPSSEAFF TGTGCCAGCAGTTACCATCCGAGCTCTGAAGCTTTCTTT
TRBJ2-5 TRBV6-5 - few CASSYSRGLETQYF TGTGCCAGCAGTTACTCAAGGGGGTTAGAGACCCAGTACTTC
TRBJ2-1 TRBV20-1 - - CSARSSRPYNEQFF TGCAGTGCTAGATCCAGCAGACCCTACAATGAGCAGTTCTTC
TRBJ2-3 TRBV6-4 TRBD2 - CASSVLAGGPDTQYF TGTGCCAGCAGTGTCTTAGCGGGAGGCCCAGATACGCAGTATTTT
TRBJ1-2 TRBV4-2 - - CASSPQLTNYGYTF TGTGCCAGCAGCCCCCAACTAACTAACTATGGCTACACCTTC
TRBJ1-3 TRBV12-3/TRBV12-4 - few CASSQGGLSSGNTIYF TGTGCCAGCAGCCAAGGGGGGCTGAGCTCTGGAAACACCATATATTTT
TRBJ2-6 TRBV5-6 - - CASSDGGANVLTF TGTGCCAGCAGCGATGGAGGGGCCAACGTCCTGACTTTC
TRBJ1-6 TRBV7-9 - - CASSLDGPSPLHF TGTGCCAGCAGTCTAGATGGTCCTTCACCCCTCCACTTT
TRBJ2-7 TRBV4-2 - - CASSQDWRTAPYEQYF TGTGCCAGCAGCCAAGATTGGAGGACTGCGCCCTACGAGCAGTACTTC
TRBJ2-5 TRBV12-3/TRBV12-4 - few CASSLRLARETQYF TGTGCCAGCAGTTTGCGCCTAGCGCGGGAGACCCAGTACTTC
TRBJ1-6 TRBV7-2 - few CASSLRQGIDNSPLHF TGTGCCAGCAGCTTAAGGCAGGGGATAGATAATTCACCCCTCCACTTT